This TCR beta chain was observed in a study of blood T cell repertoires in COVID-19. Study-wide context: Sources were T cells, B-cell-depleted T cells, or PBMCs; the material itself was cDNA or gDNA.

Per the original methods: From reference gene primer amplification, estimates of nucleated cell counts were derived. This table comes from immunoSEQ multiplex PCR, and its TCRdb copy is limited to in-frame clones, with some not included. V and J calls and clone size are given by that table; D and trimming were obtained from the DNA. The data hold about 210,000 clones, with approximately 80% observed a single time. Looked up from germline, CDR1 is SGHTA and CDR2 is FQGNSA. This CDR3 contains 14 residues. V dropped 1 base and J dropped 5; count of bases not matched to a gene: 4. One Seattle source followed patients from active infection through their disease course.

This clonotype originated in a woman at least 80 years old with COVID-19, enrolled during active disease. The sample taken for sequencing was peripheral blood. The chain joins TRBV7-2 to TRBJ1-1; 7 bases map to TRBD1. The CDR3 nucleotides are TGTGCCAGCAGCTTAGAGGGGACAGAAACTGAAGCTTTCTTT. Encoded protein: CASSLEGTETEAFF. The full variable domain, in which reference TRBV7-2 and TRBJ1-1 provide the parts outside the CDR3, is GAGVSQSPSNKVTEKGKDVELRCDPISGHTALYWYRQSLGQGLEFLIYFQGNSAPDKSGLPSDRFSAERTGGSVSTLTIQRTQQEDSAVYLCASSLEGTETEAFFGQGTRLTVV.